This T cell receptor beta chain was recorded in a study of blood T cell dynamics during melanoma immunotherapy. TCRdb's table, derived via immunoSEQ multiplex PCR, lists solely in-frame clones and lacks some. The table lists some 13,000 clones, 92% of them singletons. Germline-derived CDR1 and CDR2 are WNHNN and SYGVQD (reference sequence). Losses at the gene ends were 4 bases for V and 5 bases for J; bases not matched to a gene: 5. The CDR3 loop spans 14 amino acids. As for time point: pre-treatment baseline. The chain links TRBV10-1 to TRBJ2-7; 10 bases line up with TRBD2. The clonotype was recovered from a human donor with melanoma. Source: effector memory CD8+ T cells from blood, taken from a patient treated with checkpoint blockade. The chain's CDR3 is CASSATSGRDEQYF. CDR3 nucleotide sequence: TGCGCCAGCAGTGCGACTAGCGGGCGGGACGAGCAGTACTTC.